The entry below gives a single TCR beta chain sequence along with its context. V shed 4 bases, J shed 4 bases, and the junction held 10 bases outside the gene matches. CDR3 length: 16 residues. Germline CDR1 reads MNHNS; CDR2 reads SASEGT. The data belong to a study of control samples from healthy donors and cancer patients. Profiled with immunoSEQ multiplex PCR; TCRdb holds only in-frame clones, not every one. The sample holds just under 60,000 clones, approximately 92% seen once. The TCR sequence derives from a man aged 40-49 years with colorectal cancer. The chain recombines TRBV6-1 with TRBJ1-2, with 9 bases matching TRBD1. The specimen sequenced was PBMCs. Here the CDR3 reads CASSGPTGGGSYGYTF. In DNA form, the CDR3 reads TGTGCCAGCAGTGGACCGACAGGGGGGGGGAGCTATGGCTACACCTTC.